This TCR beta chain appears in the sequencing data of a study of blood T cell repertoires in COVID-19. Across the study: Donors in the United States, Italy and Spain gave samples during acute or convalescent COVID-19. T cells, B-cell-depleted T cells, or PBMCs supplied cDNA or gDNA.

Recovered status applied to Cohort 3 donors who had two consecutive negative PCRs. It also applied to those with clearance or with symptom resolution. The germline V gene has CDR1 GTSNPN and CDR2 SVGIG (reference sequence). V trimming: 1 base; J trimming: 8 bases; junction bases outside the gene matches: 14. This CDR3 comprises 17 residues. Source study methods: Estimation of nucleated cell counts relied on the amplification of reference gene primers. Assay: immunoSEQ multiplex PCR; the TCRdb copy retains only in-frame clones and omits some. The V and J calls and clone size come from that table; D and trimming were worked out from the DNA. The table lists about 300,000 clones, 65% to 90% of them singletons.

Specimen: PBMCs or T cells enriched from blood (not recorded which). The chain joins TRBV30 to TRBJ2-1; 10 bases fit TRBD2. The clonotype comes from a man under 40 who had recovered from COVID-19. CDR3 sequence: CAWSAGLAGVRGYEQFF. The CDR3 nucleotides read TGTGCCTGGAGTGCAGGCCTAGCGGGGGTCCGGGGTTATGAGCAGTTCTTC.